This T cell receptor beta chain was captured in a study of blood T cell repertoires in COVID-19 (dated by TCRdb to 2020 to 2022). Broadly, across the study: Samples from collaborators originated in the United States, Italy and Spain and spanned both the acute and convalescent phases of COVID-19. The prospective study material was composed of cDNA or gDNA derived from T cells, B-cell-depleted T cells, or PBMCs. Subjects who had been exposed to COVID-19, were actively infected with it, or had recovered from it provided the deeply sampled blood TCRbeta repertoires that made up the dataset. The repertoires were made available in a free public database intended to serve as a resource for research on the immune response to SARS-CoV-2. Samples were obtained from the ongoing ImmuneRACE study (first 160 participants) and from 1,254 subjects provided by 6 global collaborators. A de-identified subject ID, COVID-19 status, age in years and sex were almost always included in the sample metadata. HLA class I and class II types, where available, came from metadata supplied by the sample provider rather than from assay-based typing.

TCRbeta CDR3 regions were amplified from genomic DNA using the immunoSEQ Assay, a bias-controlled multiplex PCR. Per the source publication's procedure: The number of nucleated cells in each sample was estimated by amplification of reference gene primers within the assay. To quantify the absolute abundance of each unique TCRbeta CDR3 rearrangement, sequence reads were collapsed and filtered. For each sample, productive Simpson clonality was calculated as the square root of Simpson's diversity index over productive rearrangements. Here the immuneACCESS table is served through TCRdb, limited to in-frame sequences with V and J called. Missing clones are a known gap in these copies; in checked studies unresolved V genes cover under half, and the rest lacks a known reason. Clone size and V and J calls were adopted from that table, with D and trimming inferred from the DNA. This sample comprises about 110,000 clones, about two thirds of them detected only once. The top ten clones comprise about 1.8% of the sample.

This clone was detected many times. Its target antigen remains unknown. Within one base of it there is no much larger clone, and no base qualities were kept. Beyond this particular receptor, the publication reports: How much clinical and demographic metadata was included differed by source and by participant, and the metadata was provided uncurated.

Collaborating institutions collected whole blood in K2EDTA tubes following their own protocols. Collaborator samples were shipped for TCRbeta analysis as frozen whole blood, isolated PBMCs, or DNA extracted from either sample type. Germline trimming amounts to 8 bases on V and 5 bases on J, with 7 as the count of junction bases outside the gene matches. Spanning cysteine to phenylalanine, the CDR3 consists of 14 amino acids. Just CDR3 DNA is preserved here, 42 bases in frame from base 1. The germline V gene (reference sequence) yields LNHDA for CDR1 and SQIVND for CDR2. The chain is made from TRBV19 and TRBJ2-1; TRBD1 matches 9 bases in the middle. The TCR sequence derives from a middle-aged woman with acute or convalescent COVID-19. Specimen: peripheral blood. Here the CDR3 is given as CASGRTGANNEQFF. The nucleotides read TGTGCCAGTGGAAGGACAGGGGCCAACAATGAGCAGTTCTTC.